This T cell receptor (beta chain) was identified in a study of cytomegalovirus exposure and HLA in healthy donors (TCRdb year 2017). At the level of the whole study: In an earlier analysis of fewer than 750 of the donors, 276 Gb of sequence data and about 110 million unique TCR beta sequences from some 170 million T cells were reported. About 330 gigabases of sequencing data and 70 million to 100 million unique TCR sequences made up an early release that covered 500 to 700 HLA-typed donors. Among the roughly 400 genotyped donors, 81% belonged to the genetic ancestry cluster associated with self-reported Caucasian donors. The aim of the study was to test whether cataloging public T cell receptors could identify signatures of past pathogen exposure. Using immunosequencing, the study profiled T cell repertoires from about 650 subjects and related those repertoires to cytomegalovirus serostatus. In addition to the first cohort of 666 subjects, a separate validation cohort of 130 or so different subjects was used. The study combined high-throughput TCR immunosequencing, statistical association of individual TCRs with disease status, and machine learning to predict cytomegalovirus infection status. In a later analysis, previously published TCR beta repertoires from 600 to 850 donors were re-analyzed and high-resolution HLA genotyping was added so that TCR occurrence patterns could be studied. Rather than drawing on any new phenotypic data, the later analysis identified candidate immune exposures from TCR beta sequences and the way those sequences occurred across donors. In an earlier analysis of a few hundred of the donors, high-throughput TCR beta sequencing was used to judge whether each TCR beta V gene segment behaved as functional or pseudogenic. Donor age, sex, ethnicity and CMV serostatus were collected together with the repertoire data. In a later genetic analysis, genome-wide SNP genotypes for about three fifths of the 666 donors were used, and that subset was treated as a discovery cohort. All discovery cohort repertoires had been generated on a single sequencing platform. HLA typing included class I and class II loci at four-digit resolution. Typing coverage varied by locus: 629-630 donors for A, B, C, DRB1 and DQB1; under 550 for DQA1; around 570 for DPA1; more than 450 for DPB1. Several DR-DQ haplotypes were handled as single units for association and clustering because linkage in the cohort was strong. Among some 400 genotyped donors of the cohort, an average of around 240,000 unique TCR beta nucleotide sequences was sequenced per donor, of which 15% to 20% were non-productive. Broader findings and caveats from the paper: In both the original and validation cohorts, the classifier was reported to diagnose cytomegalovirus status with high specificity and sensitivity. A further reported finding was that TCR beta sequences accurately predicted the HLA-A and HLA-B alleles for most subjects in the first cohort. Because HLA typing was unavailable for some donors at each locus, only the typed subset was used in association tests. In a later analysis, HLA-associated TCR beta chains were found to be more clonally expanded and to have lower generation probabilities than equally common non-associated chains. In a later analysis, around 15,000 TCR beta sequences were associated with specific HLA alleles at a false discovery rate of 0.05. Immune exposure information for the cohort was limited to CMV serostatus. A later genetic analysis reported fewer N-insertions in productive TCRs among donors in an Asian-associated ancestry cluster than the 666-donor mean. When HLA alleles, especially DR and DQ, strongly co-occurred, attributing TCR associations to individual alleles was difficult. The authors suggested that the approach could potentially be extended to other disease states and immunological phenotypes. Approximately 16 rarely observed V segments, including chromosome 9 orphons, were excluded from the earlier analysis of just under 600 of the donors because counts were too low. A later genetic analysis associated a missense DCLRE1C variant with V-gene and J-gene trimming of TCR beta chains, and an independent cohort replicated the association. Only TCR beta chains were sequenced in this cohort, and the absence of alpha or paired-chain data limited detectable features. In an earlier analysis of 587 of the donors, most TCR beta V segments appeared in productive rearrangements about 87% or about 30% of the time, broadly matching IMGT annotations. In a later analysis, several top co-occurrence clusters were reported to appear linked to parvovirus B19, influenza, CMV and Epstein-Barr virus. Correlated functional status among segregating V segments might be attributable to linkage disequilibrium, but an unknown experimental factor could not be ruled out. In a later analysis, TCR association rates were found to vary across HLA loci, with the most associated TCRs seen for DRB1 alleles and the fewest for HLA-C alleles. In vitro tests confirmed that a few of the cytomegalovirus-associated TCR beta chains recognize cytomegalovirus antigens. A cluster of highly shared sequence variants was judged likely to be a technical artifact of the sequencing pipeline. While some public TCRs were present in many individuals, most TCR sequences turned up only very rarely across donors. Presence/absence analyses assumed roughly uniform sequencing depth across donors, an assumption that may not hold. According to a later analysis, most CMV-associated TCR beta chains appeared to be HLA-restricted, and the HLA associations seemed to be driven largely by CMV exposure. In the study, around 150 TCR beta chains were listed as associated with cytomegalovirus.

There are a few counts of this clone. Its recognized antigen is unknown. Nothing much larger sits one base from this clone, and base qualities are not available. The cohort consisted of more than 650 healthy bone marrow donors. At the time of sampling, every cohort member was nominally healthy, though immune exposures that went unrecorded were likely present. The donor tested CMV seropositive, placing the donor among the approximately 290 seropositive members of the cohort. A peripheral blood sample was collected from each donor, and TCR beta sequencing was performed on peripheral blood mononuclear cells. Genomic DNA was extracted from the blood cell samples with the Qiagen DNeasy Blood Extraction Kit. The library was obtained by the immunoSEQ multiplex PCR assay. A mixture of 60 forward primers for TCR Vbeta segments and 13 reverse primers for TCR Jbeta segments was used in the multiplex PCR. The CDR3 region of rearranged TCR beta genes was amplified from genomic DNA with a multiplex PCR assay. On the Illumina HiSeq System, the amplified TCR beta libraries were sequenced as 87-base-pair reads. As for the authors' bioinformatics: A later analysis tallied roughly 78 million unique TCR beta chains across the 666 repertoires, and some 10 million of those chains were shared by two or more donors. Raw reads were error-corrected and collapsed into unique sequences by a nearest-neighbor algorithm in which closely related sequences were merged to remove PCR and sequencing errors. To assign V, D and J gene segments, CDR3 sequences were aligned to IMGT reference sequences. For a sequence to be retained, a match of at least six nucleotides was required to both a V gene segment and a J gene segment. A rearrangement was called productive if the CDR3 had no stop codons and remained in frame with V and J, and every other rearrangement was called non-productive. Following IMGT convention, CDR3 was defined as the stretch from the second conserved V-encoded cysteine up to the conserved J-encoded phenylalanine. In an earlier analysis of 500 to 650 of the donors, sequences lacking an unambiguous match to a single V gene segment were excluded. An earlier analysis of several hundred of the donors called V segments functional above 56.7% productive rearrangements and segregating when the between-donor standard deviation exceeded 5%. A statistical classification framework was built for diagnosing cytomegalovirus status from the catalog of TCR beta chain sequences. V and J gene assignment, in a later analysis, came from comparing TCR nucleotide sequences with IMGT/GENE-DB human TR gene sequences. In a later analysis, CDR3 sequences and most-parsimonious VDJ recombination scenarios were assigned using the TCRdist pipeline. In a later analysis, every TCR beta chain was defined by the combination of its CDR3 amino acid sequence and its V-gene family, and reads without a unique V-gene family were dropped. To address suspected cross-contamination and a sequencing artifact, a later analysis removed around 590 highly shared, low-generation-probability nucleotide sequences. In a later analysis, a clonal expansion index for each public chain was calculated from normalized within-repertoire ranks of inferred template counts. Generation probabilities in a later analysis came from a VDJ recombination model fitted to out-of-frame rearrangements, and those results were checked against IGoR. Hypergeometric tests were used in a later analysis to score TCR-TCR, TCR-HLA and TCR-CMV co-occurrence, with a repertoire-size bias correction applied to the TCR pairs. To estimate false discovery rates, a later analysis permuted the HLA or CMV assignments 20 times. In a later analysis, co-occurring TCRs were grouped using DBSCAN, with TCRdist sequence similarity added in when clustering inside HLA-allele-positive subsets. Repertoires with fewer than 30,000 or more than 120,000 public chains were left out of co-occurrence clustering, as were five repertoires with anomalous nucleotide sharing. In its TCRdb copy, this immuneACCESS table keeps in-frame sequences only and misses some clones. Where compared with another copy, unresolved V genes explain less than half of these, and the others have no known cause. V, J and clone size reflect that table, while D and trimming were determined from the DNA. This sample gives 180,000 or so clones in total; roughly a tenth of them show up just once. About 1.2% of the sample is taken by the ten largest.

What was sequenced was PBMCs. The sequence was collected from a woman between 25 and 40 years old in good health and CMV-seropositive.

The CDR3 region reads CASSFGDQPQHF. The DNA sequence reads TGTGCCAGCAGCTTCGGGGATCAGCCCCAGCATTTT. This chain is built from TRBV7-9 and TRBJ1-5; no confident D gene assignment can be made. V loses 3 bases, J loses 5 bases, and the germline ends lie 5 bases apart. Taken from the germline V gene (reference sequence), the CDR1 and CDR2 loops are SEHNR and FQNEAQ. The CDR3 spans 12 residues, from the cysteine through the phenylalanine. The read is trimmed to its CDR3 DNA, 36 bases read in frame from base 1.